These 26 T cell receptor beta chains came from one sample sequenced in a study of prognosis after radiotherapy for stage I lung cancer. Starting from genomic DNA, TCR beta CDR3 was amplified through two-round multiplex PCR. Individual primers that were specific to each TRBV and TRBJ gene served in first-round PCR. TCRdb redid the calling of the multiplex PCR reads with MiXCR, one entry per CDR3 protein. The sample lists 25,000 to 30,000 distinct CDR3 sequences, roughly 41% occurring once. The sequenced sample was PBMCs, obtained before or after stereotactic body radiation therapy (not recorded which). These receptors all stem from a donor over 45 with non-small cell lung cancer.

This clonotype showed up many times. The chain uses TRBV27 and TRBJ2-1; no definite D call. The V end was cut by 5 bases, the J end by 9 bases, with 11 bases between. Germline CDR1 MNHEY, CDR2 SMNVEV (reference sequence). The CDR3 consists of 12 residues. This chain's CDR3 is CASSLNSGEQFF. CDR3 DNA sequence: TGTGCCAGCAGTCTAAACTCGGGTGAGCAGTTCTTC.

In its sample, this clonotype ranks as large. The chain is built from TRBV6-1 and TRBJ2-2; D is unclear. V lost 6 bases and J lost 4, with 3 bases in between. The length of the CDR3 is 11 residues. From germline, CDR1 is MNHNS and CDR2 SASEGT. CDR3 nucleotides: TGTGCCAGCAGAAGCACCGGGGAGCTGTTTTTT. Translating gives CASRSTGELFF.

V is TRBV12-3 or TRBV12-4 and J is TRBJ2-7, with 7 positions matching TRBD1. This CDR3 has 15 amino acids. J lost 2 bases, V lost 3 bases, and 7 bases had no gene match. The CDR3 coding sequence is TGTGCCAGCAGTTTGCAGCAGGGGGTCACCTACGAGCAGTACTTC. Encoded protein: CASSLQQGVTYEQYF.

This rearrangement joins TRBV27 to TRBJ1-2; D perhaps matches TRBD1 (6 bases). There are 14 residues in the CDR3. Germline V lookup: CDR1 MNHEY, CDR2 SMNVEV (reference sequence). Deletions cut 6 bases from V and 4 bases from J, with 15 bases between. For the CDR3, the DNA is TGTGCCAGCAGAACCCTCGGGACAACCTATGGCTACACCTTC. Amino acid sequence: CASRTLGTTYGYTF.

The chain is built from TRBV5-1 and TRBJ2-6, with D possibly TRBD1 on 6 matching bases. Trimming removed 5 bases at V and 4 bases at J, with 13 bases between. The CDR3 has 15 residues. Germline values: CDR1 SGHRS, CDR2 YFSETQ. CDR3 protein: CASRPGVTGANVLTF. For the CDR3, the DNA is TGCGCCAGCAGACCAGGGGTAACAGGGGCCAACGTCCTGACTTTC.

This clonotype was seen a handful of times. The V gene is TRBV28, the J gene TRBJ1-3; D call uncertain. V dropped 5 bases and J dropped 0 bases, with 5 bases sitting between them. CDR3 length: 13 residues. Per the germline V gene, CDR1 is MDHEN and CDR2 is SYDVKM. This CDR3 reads CASSPASGNTIYF. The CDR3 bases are TGTGCCAGCAGTCCAGCCTCTGGAAACACCATATATTTT. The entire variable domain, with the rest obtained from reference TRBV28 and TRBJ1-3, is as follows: DVKVTQSSRYLVKRTGEKVFLECVQDMDHENMFWYRQDPGLGLRLIYFSYDVKMKEKGDIPEGYSVSREKKERFSLILESASTNQTSMYLCASSPASGNTIYFGEGSWLTVV.

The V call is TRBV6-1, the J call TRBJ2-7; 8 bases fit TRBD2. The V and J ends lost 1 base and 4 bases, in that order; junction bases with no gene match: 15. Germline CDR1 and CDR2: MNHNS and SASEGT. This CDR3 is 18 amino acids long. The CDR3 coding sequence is TGTGCCAGCAGTGAAGTGGTCGCTGAGACTAGCGCGTTTTACGAGCAGTACTTC. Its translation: CASSEVVAETSAFYEQYF.

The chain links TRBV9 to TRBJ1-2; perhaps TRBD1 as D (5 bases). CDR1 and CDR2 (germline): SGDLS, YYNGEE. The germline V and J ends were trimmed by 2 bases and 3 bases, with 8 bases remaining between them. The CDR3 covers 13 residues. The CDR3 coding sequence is TGTGCCAGCAGCGTCAGGGTTGACTATGGCTACACCTTC. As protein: CASSVRVDYGYTF.

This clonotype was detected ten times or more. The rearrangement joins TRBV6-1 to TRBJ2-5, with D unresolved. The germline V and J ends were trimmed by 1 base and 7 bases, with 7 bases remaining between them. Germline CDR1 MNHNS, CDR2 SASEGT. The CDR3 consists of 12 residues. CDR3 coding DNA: TGTGCCAGCAGTGAAGGATCCCGGACCCAGTACTTC. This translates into CASSEGSRTQYF.

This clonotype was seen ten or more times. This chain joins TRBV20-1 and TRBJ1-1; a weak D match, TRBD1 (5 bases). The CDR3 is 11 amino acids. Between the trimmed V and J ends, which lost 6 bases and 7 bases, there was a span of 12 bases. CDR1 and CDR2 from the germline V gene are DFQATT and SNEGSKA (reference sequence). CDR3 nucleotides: TGCAGTGCATCCCCGGGGGGTGAAGCTTTCTTT. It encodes CSASPGGEAFF.

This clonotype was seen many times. CDR3 loop: CATTAEGDYEQYF. CDR3 bases: TGTGCCACAACGGCGGAGGGTGACTACGAGCAGTACTTC. The V call is TRBV10-3, the J call TRBJ2-7; D may be TRBD2 (6 bases). The CDR3 loop spans 13 amino acids. Trimming shortened V by 10 bases and J by 3 bases, and 16 bases separated the two germline ends. The germline V gene encodes CDR1 ENHRY and CDR2 SYGVKD.

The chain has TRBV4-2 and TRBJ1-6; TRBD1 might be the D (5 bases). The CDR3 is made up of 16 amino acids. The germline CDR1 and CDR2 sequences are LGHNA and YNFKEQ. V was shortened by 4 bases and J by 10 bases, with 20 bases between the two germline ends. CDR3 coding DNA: TGTGCCAGCAGCCGTATACCAGGGTTCAATGGGTCACCCCTCCACTTT. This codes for CASSRIPGFNGSPLHF.

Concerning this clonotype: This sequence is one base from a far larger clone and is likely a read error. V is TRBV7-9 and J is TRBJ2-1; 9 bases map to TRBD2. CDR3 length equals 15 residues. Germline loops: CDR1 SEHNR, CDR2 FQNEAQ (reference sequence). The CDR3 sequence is CASSLSGRNYNEEFF. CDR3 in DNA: TGTGCCAGCAGCTTAAGCGGGAGGAACTACAATGAGGAGTTCTTC.

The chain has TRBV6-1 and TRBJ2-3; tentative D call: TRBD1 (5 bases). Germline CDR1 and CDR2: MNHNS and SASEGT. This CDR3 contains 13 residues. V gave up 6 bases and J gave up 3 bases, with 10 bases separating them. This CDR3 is CASRSGWTDTQYF. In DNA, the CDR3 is TGTGCCAGCAGGTCAGGGTGGACAGATACGCAGTATTTT.

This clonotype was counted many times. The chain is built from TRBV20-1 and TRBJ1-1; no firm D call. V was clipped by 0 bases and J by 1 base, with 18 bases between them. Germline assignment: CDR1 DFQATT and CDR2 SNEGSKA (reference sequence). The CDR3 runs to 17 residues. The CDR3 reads CSARDLREDTPNTEAFF. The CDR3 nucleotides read TGCAGTGCTAGAGACCTTCGGGAAGACACACCGAACACTGAAGCTTTCTTT.

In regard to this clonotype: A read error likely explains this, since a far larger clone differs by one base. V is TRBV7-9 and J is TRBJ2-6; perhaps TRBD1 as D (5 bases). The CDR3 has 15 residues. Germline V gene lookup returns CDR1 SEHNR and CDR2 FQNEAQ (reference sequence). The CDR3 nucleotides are TGTGCCAGCAGCTTAGGAGGTTCTGGGGCCAACTTCCTGACTTTC. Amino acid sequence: CASSLGGSGANFLTF.

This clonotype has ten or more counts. Here the CDR3 DNA reads TGTGCCAGCAGTTTGGGGTCCGGGACGGATGGCTACACCTTC. Encoded protein: CASSLGSGTDGYTF. The V and J genes are TRBV27 and TRBJ1-2, with a weak D call TRBD1 (5 bases). The CDR3 is 14 residues long. The V and J ends lost 3 bases and 6 bases respectively, with 14 bases between them. The germline V gene has CDR1 MNHEY and CDR2 SMNVEV (reference sequence).

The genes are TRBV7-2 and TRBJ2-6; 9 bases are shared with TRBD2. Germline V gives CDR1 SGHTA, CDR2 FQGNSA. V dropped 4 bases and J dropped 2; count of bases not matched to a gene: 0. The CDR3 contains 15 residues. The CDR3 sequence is CASSSSGTGANVLTF. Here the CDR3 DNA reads TGTGCCAGCAGCTCTAGCGGGACTGGGGCCAACGTCCTGACTTTC.

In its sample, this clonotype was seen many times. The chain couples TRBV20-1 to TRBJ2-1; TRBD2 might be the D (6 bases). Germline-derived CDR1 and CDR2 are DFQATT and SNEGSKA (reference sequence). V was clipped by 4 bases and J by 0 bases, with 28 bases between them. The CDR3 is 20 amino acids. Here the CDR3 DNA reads TGCAGTGCTACTAAAAACCGGGACTCCGTCTTCCATAACTCCTACAATGAGCAGTTCTTC. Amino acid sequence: CSATKNRDSVFHNSYNEQFF.

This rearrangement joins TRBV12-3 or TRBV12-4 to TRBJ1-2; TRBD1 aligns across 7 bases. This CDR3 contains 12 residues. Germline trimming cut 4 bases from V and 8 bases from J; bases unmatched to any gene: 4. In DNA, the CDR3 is TGTGCCAGCAGTTGGCCGGGACAGGGCTACACCTTC. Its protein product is CASSWPGQGYTF.

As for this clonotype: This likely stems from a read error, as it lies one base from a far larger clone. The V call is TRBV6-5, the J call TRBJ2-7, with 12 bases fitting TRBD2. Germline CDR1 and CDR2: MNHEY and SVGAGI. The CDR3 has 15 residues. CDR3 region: CASSQLAGGAYEHYF. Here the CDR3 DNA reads TGTGCCAGCAGTCAACTAGCGGGGGGCGCCTACGAGCATTACTTC.

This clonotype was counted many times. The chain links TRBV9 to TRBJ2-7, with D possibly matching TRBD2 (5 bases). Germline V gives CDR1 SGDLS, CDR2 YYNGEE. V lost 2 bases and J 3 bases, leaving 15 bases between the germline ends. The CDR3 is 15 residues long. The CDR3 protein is CASSVEGSGYYEQYF. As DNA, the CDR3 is TGTGCCAGCAGCGTTGAAGGGAGCGGCTACTACGAGCAGTACTTC.

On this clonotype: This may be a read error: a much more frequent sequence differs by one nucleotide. As DNA, the CDR3 is TGCAGTGCTAGCGACGGGGGGTTGGTCAATGAGCAGTTCTTC. The encoded protein is CSASDGGLVNEQFF. The chain links TRBV20-1 to TRBJ2-1; 7 bases are shared with TRBD2. The V segment lost 3 bases and the J segment 6 bases; nucleotides outside the gene matches: 8. Germline lookup yields CDR1 DFQATT and CDR2 SNEGSKA (reference sequence). The CDR3 extends over 14 amino acids.

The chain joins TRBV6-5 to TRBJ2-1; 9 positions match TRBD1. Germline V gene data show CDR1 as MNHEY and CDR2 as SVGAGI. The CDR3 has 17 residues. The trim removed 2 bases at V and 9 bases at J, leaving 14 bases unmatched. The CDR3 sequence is CASSYLESGTGSTEQFF. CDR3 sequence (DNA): TGTGCCAGCAGTTACCTAGAGTCCGGGACAGGGAGTACTGAGCAGTTCTTC.

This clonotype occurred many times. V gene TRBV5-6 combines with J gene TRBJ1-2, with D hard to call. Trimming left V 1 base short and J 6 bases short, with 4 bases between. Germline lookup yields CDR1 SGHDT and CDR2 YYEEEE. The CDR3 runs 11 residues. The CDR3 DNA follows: TGTGCCAGCAGCTTGATGGATGGCTACACCTTC. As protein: CASSLMDGYTF.

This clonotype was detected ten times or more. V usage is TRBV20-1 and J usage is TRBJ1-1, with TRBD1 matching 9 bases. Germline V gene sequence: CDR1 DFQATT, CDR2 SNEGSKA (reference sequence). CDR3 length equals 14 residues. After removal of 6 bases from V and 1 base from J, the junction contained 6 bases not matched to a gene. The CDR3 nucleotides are TGCAGTGCCCGGGACAGGGTTAAGAACACTGAAGCTTTCTTT. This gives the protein CSARDRVKNTEAFF.